This T cell receptor (beta chain) appears in the sequencing data of a study of T cell responses to AZD1222 COVID-19 vaccine. Study-wide results and limits: Without day 14 samples, only post-peak T cell repertoires were studied. The reported proportion of spike-specific TCRs targeting unmutated variant regions was nearly half.

The junction had 4 bases not matched to a gene; V was cut back by 4 bases and J by 8 bases. This CDR3 has 14 amino acids. Germline loops: CDR1 MDHEN, CDR2 SYDVKM. About this clone itself: The antigen is unknown.

Using immunoSEQ multiplex PCR, the repertoire was profiled, and TCRdb retains in-frame clones only, with some absent. Here the sample spans tens of thousands of clones, 80% to 90% being singletons. The chain uses TRBV28 and TRBJ1-4; 10 bases are a match to TRBD1. The TCR originated in an adult who received the AZD1222 COVID-19 vaccine. Sequencing used peripheral blood, obtained 28 days after the second AZD1222 dose. The CDR3: CASSSGQGREKLFF. As DNA, the CDR3 is TGTGCCAGCAGTTCGGGACAGGGGAGGGAAAAACTGTTTTTT.